Detailed here is one T cell receptor (beta chain). Researchers ran the PCR with 60 Vbeta and 13 Jbeta primers. The table came from immunoSEQ multiplex PCR; TCRdb's copy has only in-frame clones and leaves some out. Of approximately 120,000 clones detected, 69% appear once; the ten largest clones hold roughly 5.5%. This entry belongs to a study of cytomegalovirus exposure and HLA in healthy donors. Germline V CDR1 and CDR2: SEHNR, FQNEAQ (reference sequence). CDR3 size: 13 residues. The V end lost 5 bases, the J end lost 4 bases, and 11 bases lay between the germline ends. Material: PBMCs. The gene calls are TRBV7-9 and TRBJ1-1; possibly TRBD1 for D (6 bases). This TCR was recovered from a woman in her 70s in good health and CMV-seropositive. The CDR3 DNA sequence: TGTGCCAGCAGCCCAACAGGGAGCACTGAAGCTTTCTTT. As protein: CASSPTGSTEAFF.